Detailed here is one T cell receptor (beta chain). Germline V CDR1 and CDR2: MNHNY, SVGAGI (reference sequence). V lost 5 bases to trimming and J lost 3 bases, with 10 bases between them. CDR3 size: 13 residues. The data were taken from a study of blood T cell repertoires in COVID-19. About the research overall: The analysed material was cDNA or gDNA that came from T cells, B-cell-depleted T cells, or PBMCs.

Using immunoSEQ multiplex PCR, the repertoire was profiled, and TCRdb retains in-frame clones only, with some absent. The data show about 500,000 clones, approximately 92% seen once. The receptor's source is a man between 18 and 35 years old with COVID-19, enrolled during active disease. The specimen was peripheral blood. The gene calls are TRBV6-6 and TRBJ1-1; D is perhaps TRBD1 (5 bases). The CDR3 nucleotides read TGTGCCAGCAGTCCCCGGGACTACACTGAAGCTTTCTTT. Its protein product is CASSPRDYTEAFF.